These T cell receptor beta chains were read from a single sample in a study of cytomegalovirus exposure and HLA in healthy donors. Repertoires were generated with immunoSEQ multiplex PCR, while TCRdb's copy carries only in-frame clones and drops some. This sample has approximately 85,000 clones, with approximately 60% found just once. The source material was PBMCs. The receptors derive from a woman in her 30s in good health and CMV-seropositive. The conserved cysteine and the conserved F or W are not part of the CDR3 here. Clone size is not always given. Where it is, it says once, few, many or a class for expanded clones.

CDR3 length,clone size,V gene,CDR3 protein
13,.,TRBV7-2,ASGFGRTTIYEQY
12,.,TRBV6-1,ASNRRDRAQPQH
16,.,TRBV13,ASSSRQGPSPFQYEQY
11,few,TRBV7-9,ASSLKRDQPQH
10,.,TRBV10-3,AISGFRGEAF
14,.,TRBV5-6,ASSLGGGQGRYEQY
12,few,TRBV19,ASSTAGTNEKLF
12,.,TRBV7-2,ASSSGTGMNEQF
12,.,TRBV27,ASIEQGALGEQY
13,few,TRBV5-4,ASSSTGQIPSPLH
13,.,TRBV6-4,ASSEQGGGNQPQH
14,.,TRBV28,ASSPPLGGTLYGYT
13,.,TRBV19,ASSTPRQVPETQY
14,.,TRBV5-1,ASSLAGGPLTDTQY